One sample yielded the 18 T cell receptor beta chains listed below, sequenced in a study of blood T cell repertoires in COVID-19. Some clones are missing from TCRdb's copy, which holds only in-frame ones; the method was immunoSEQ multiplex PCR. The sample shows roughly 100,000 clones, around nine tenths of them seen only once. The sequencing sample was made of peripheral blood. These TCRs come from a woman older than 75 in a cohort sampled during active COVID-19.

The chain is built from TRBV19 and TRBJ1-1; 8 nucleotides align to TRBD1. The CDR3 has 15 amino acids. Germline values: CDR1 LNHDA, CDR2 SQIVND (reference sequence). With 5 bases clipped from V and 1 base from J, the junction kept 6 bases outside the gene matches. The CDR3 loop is CASSPDRAGNTEAFF. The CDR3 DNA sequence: TGTGCCAGTAGTCCGGACAGGGCAGGGAACACTGAAGCTTTCTTT. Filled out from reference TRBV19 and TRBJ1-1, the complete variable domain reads DGGITQSPKYLFRKEGQNVTLSCEQNLNHDAMYWYRQDPGQGLRLIYYSQIVNDFQKGDIAEGYSVSREKKESFPLTVTSAQKNPTAFYLCASSPDRAGNTEAFFGQGTRLTVV.

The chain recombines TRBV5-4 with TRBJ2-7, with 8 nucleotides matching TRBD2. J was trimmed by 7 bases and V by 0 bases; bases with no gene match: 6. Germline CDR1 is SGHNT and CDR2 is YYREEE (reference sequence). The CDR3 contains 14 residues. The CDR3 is CASSLGGLVKEQYF. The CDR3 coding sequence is TGTGCCAGCAGCTTGGGGGGACTAGTCAAAGAGCAGTACTTC.

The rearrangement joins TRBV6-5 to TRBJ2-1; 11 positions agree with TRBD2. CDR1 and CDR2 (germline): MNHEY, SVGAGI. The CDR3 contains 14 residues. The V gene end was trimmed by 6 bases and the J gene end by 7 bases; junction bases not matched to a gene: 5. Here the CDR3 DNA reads TGTGCCAGCAGCCAACTAGCGGGGGTGAATGAGCAGTTCTTC. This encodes CASSQLAGVNEQFF.

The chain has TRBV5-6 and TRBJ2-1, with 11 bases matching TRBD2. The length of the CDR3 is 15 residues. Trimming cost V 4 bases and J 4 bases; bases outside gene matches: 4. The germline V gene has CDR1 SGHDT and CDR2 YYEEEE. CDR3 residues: CASSAGLAVYNEQFF. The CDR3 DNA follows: TGTGCCAGCAGCGCGGGACTAGCGGTTTACAATGAGCAGTTCTTC.

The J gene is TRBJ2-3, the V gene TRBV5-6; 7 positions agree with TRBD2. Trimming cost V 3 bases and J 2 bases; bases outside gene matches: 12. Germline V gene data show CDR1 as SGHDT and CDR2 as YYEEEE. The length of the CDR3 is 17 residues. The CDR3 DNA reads TGTGCCAGCAGCTCAAAGCGGGGCCCAGAACCCACAGATACGCAGTATTTT. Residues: CASSSKRGPEPTDTQYF.

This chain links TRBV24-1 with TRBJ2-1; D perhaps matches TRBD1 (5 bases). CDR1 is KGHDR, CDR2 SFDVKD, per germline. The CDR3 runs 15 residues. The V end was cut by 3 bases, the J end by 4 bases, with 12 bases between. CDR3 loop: CATSDTQGTYNEQFF. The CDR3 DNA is TGTGCCACCAGTGATACCCAGGGAACTTACAATGAGCAGTTCTTC.

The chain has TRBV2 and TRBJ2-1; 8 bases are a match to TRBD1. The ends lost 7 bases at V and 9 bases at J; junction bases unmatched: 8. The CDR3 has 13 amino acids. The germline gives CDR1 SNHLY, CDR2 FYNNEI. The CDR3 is CASITGGWGEQFF. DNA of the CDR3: TGTGCCAGCATCACAGGGGGATGGGGTGAGCAGTTCTTC.

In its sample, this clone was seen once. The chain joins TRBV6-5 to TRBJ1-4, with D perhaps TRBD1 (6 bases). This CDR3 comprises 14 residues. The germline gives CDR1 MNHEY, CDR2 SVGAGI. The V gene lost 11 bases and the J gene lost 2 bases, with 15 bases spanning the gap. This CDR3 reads CAATRGATNEKLFF. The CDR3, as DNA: TGTGCCGCAACCAGGGGCGCCACTAATGAAAAACTGTTTTTT.

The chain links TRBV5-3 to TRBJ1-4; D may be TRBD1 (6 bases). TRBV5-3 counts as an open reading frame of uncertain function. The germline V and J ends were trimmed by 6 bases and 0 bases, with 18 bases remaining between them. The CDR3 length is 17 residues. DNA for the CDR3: TGTGCCAGAACCCCTTTGAGGGAGGGGGCAACTAATGAAAAACTGTTTTTT. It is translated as CARTPLREGATNEKLFF.

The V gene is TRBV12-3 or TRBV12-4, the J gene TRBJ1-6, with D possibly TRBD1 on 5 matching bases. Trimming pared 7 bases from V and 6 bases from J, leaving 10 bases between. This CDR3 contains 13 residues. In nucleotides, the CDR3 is TGTGCCAGCACCAAGGGGCCTAATTCACCCCTCCACTTT. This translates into CASTKGPNSPLHF.

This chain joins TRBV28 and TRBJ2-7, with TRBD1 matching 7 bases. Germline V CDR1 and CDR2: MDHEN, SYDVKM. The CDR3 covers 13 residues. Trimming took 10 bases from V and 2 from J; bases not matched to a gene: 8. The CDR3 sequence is CAINRDSAYEQYF. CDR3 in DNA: TGTGCCATCAACCGGGACAGCGCCTACGAGCAGTACTTC.

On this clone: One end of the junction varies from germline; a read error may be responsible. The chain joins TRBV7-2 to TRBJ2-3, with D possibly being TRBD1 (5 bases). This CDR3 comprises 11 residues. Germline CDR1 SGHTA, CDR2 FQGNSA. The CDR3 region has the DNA TGTGCCAGCAGCCTAGGGGCCCTTCCCGAATTT. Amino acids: CASSLGALPEF.

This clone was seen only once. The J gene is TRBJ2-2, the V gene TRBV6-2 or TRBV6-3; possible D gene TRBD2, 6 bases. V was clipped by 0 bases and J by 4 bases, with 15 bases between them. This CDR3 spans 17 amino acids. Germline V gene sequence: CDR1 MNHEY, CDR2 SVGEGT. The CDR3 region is CASSYSHPSAFTGELFF. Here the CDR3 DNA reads TGTGCCAGCAGTTACTCCCACCCTAGCGCCTTCACCGGGGAGCTGTTTTTT.

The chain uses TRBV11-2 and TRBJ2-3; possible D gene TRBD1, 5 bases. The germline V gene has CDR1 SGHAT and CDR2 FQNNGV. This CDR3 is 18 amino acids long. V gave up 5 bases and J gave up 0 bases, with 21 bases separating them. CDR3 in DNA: TGTGCCAGCAGCCCCGATTTGGGGCGAAGTACTAGCACAGATACGCAGTATTTT. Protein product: CASSPDLGRSTSTDTQYF.

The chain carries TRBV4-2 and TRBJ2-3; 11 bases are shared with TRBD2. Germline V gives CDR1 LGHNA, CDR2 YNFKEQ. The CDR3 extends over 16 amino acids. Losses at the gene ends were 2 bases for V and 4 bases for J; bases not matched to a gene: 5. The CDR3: CASSQLAGGPSDTQYF. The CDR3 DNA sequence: TGTGCCAGCAGCCAATTAGCGGGGGGGCCCTCAGATACGCAGTATTTT.

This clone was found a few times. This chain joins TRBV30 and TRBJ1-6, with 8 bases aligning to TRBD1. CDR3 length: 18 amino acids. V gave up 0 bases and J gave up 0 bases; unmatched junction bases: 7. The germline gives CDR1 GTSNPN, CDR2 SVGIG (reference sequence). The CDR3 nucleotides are TGTGCCTGGAGTGTAGGGACAGGTCTGGGCTCCTATAATTCACCCCTCCACTTT. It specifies CAWSVGTGLGSYNSPLHF. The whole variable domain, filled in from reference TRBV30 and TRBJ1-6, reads SQTIHQWPATLVQPVGSPLSLECTVEGTSNPNLYWYRQAAGRGLQLLFYSVGIGQISSEVPQNLSASRPQDRQFILSSKKLLLSDSGFYLCAWSVGTGLGSYNSPLHFGNGTRLTVT.

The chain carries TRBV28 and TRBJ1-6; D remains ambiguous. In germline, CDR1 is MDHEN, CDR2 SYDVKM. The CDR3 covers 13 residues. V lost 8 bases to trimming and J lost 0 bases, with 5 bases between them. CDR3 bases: TGTGCCAGCCTCAGCTCCTATAATTCACCCCTCCACTTT. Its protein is CASLSSYNSPLHF. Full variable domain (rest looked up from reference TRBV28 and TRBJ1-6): DVKVTQSSRYLVKRTGEKVFLECVQDMDHENMFWYRQDPGLGLRLIYFSYDVKMKEKGDIPEGYSVSREKKERFSLILESASTNQTSMYLCASLSSYNSPLHFGNGTRLTVT.

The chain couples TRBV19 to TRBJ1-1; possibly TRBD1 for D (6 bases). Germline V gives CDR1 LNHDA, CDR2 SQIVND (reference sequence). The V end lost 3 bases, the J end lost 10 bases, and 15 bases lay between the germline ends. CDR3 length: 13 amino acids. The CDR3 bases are TGTGCCAGTAGTATTACAGGGTATGTCGCAGCTTTCTTT. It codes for CASSITGYVAAFF.